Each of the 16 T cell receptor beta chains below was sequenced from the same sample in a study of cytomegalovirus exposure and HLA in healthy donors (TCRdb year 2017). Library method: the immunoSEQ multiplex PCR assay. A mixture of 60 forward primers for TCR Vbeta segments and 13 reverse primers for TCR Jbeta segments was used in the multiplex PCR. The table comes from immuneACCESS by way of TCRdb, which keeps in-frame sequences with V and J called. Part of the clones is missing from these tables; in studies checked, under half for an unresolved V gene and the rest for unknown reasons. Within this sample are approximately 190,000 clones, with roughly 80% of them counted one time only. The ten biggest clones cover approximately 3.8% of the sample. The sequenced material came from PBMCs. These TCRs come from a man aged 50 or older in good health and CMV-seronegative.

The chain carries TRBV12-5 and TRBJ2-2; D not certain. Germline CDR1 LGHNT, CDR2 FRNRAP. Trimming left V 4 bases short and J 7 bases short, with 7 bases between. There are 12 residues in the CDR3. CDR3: CASGSYNGELFF. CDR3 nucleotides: TGTGCTAGTGGTTCTTACAACGGGGAGCTGTTTTTT.

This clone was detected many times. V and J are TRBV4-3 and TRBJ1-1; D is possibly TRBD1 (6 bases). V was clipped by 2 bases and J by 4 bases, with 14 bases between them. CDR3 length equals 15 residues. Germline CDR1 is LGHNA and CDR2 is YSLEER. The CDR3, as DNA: TGCGCCAGCAGCCAAATGGTCGAGGGGGTCACTGAAGCTTTCTTT. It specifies CASSQMVEGVTEAFF.

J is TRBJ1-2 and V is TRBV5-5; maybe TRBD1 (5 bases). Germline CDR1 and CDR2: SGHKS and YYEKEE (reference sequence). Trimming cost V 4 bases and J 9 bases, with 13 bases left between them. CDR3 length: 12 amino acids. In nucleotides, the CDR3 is TGTGCCAGCAGCGCAGGGTTCGCCAGCTACACCTTC. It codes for CASSAGFASYTF.

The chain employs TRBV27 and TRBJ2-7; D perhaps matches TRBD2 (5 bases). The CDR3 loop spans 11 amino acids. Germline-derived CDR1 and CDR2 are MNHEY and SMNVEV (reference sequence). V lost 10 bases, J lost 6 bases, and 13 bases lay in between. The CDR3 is CATYRGSEQYF. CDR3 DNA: TGTGCCACCTACCGGGGTTCCGAGCAGTACTTC.

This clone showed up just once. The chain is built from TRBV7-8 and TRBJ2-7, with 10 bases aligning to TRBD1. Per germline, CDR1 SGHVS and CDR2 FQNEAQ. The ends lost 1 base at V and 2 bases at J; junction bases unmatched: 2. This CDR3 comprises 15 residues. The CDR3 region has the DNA TGTGCCAGCAGCTTAGGGACAGGGGGAGCCTACGAGCAGTACTTC. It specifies CASSLGTGGAYEQYF.

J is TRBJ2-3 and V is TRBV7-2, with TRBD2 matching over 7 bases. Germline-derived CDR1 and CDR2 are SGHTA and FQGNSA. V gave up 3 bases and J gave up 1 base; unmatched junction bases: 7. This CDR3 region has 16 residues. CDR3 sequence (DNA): TGTGCCAGCAGCTTGGGAGCGGGGTACGGCACAGATACGCAGTATTTT. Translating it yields CASSLGAGYGTDTQYF.

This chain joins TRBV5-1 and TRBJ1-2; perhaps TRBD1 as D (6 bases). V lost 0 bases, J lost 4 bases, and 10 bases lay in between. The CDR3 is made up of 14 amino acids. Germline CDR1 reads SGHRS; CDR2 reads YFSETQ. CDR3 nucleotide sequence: TGCGCCAGCAGCTTGGAGACAGGCCCCTATGGCTACACCTTC. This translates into CASSLETGPYGYTF.

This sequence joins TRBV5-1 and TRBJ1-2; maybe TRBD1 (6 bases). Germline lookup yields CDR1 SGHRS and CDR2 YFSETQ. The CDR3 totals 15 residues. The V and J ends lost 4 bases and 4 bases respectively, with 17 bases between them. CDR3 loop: CASSTTGTYGYGYTF. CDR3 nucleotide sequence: TGCGCCAGCAGCACCACAGGGACATACGGCTATGGCTACACCTTC.

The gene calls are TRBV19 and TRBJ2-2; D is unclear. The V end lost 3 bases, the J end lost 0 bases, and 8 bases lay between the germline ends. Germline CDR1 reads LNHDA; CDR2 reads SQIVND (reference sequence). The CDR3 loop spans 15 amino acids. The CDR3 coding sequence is TGTGCCAGTAGTATGTTTCCCACGAACACCGGGGAGCTGTTTTTT. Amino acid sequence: CASSMFPTNTGELFF.

Here the CDR3 reads CASSLVLSEGETQYF. The CDR3 nucleotides are TGTGCCAGCAGCTTAGTTCTTAGCGAGGGAGAGACCCAGTACTTC. This chain links TRBV7-9 with TRBJ2-5; a weak D match, TRBD2 (5 bases). The V and J ends lost 1 base and 4 bases respectively, with 13 bases between them. The CDR3 spans 15 residues. The germline V gene encodes CDR1 SEHNR and CDR2 FQNEAQ (reference sequence).

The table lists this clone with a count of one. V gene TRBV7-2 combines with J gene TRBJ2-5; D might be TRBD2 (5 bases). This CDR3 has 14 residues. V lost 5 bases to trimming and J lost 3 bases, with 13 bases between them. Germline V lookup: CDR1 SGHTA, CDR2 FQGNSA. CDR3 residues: CASSLAERKETQYF. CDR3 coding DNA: TGTGCCAGCAGCCTCGCGGAGCGGAAAGAGACCCAGTACTTC.

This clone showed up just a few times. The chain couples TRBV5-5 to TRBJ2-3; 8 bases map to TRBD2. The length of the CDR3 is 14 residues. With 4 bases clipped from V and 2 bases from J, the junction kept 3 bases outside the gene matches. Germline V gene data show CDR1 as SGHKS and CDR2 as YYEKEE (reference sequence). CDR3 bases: TGTGCCAGCAGCCGGGGGGGAGTCACAGATACGCAGTATTTT. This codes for CASSRGGVTDTQYF.

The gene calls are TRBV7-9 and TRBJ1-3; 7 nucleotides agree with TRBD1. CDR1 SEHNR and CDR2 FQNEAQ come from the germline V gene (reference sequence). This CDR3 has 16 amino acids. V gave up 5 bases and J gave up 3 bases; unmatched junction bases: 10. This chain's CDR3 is CASSLTHRGLGNTIYF. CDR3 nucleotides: TGTGCCAGCAGCCTTACGCACAGGGGTCTTGGAAACACCATATATTTT.

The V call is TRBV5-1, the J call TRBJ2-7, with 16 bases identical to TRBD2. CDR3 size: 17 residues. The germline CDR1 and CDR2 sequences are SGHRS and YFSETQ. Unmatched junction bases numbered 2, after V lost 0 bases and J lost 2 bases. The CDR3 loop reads CASSLEGLAGGPYEQYF. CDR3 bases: TGCGCCAGCAGCTTGGAGGGACTAGCGGGGGGGCCCTACGAGCAGTACTTC.

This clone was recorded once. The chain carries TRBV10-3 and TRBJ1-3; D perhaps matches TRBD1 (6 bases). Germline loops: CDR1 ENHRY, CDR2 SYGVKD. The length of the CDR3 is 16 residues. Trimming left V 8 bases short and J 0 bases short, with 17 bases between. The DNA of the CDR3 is TGTGCCATCCACTCTCCAGGACAGCGCTCTGGAAACACCATATATTTT. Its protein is CAIHSPGQRSGNTIYF.

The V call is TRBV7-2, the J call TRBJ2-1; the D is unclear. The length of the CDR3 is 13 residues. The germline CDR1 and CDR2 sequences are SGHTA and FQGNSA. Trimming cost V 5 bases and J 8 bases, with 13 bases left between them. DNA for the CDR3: TGTGCCAGCAGCCCCCCCCCACGAGATGAGCAGTTCTTC. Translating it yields CASSPPPRDEQFF.